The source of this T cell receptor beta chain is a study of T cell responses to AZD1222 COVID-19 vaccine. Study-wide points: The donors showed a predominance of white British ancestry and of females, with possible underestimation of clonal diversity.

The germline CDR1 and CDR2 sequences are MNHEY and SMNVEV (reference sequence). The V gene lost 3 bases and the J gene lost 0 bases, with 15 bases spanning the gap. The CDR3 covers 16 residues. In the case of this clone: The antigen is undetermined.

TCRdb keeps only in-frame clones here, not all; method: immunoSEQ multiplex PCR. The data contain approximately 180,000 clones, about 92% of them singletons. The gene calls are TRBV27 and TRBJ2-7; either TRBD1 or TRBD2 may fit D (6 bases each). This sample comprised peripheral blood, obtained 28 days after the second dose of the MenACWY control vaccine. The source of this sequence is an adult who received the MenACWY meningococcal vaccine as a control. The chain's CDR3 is CASSFRGVATSYEQYF. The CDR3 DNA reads TGTGCCAGCAGTTTTAGGGGGGTCGCCACCTCCTACGAGCAGTACTTC.